This T cell receptor (beta chain) appears in the sequencing data of a study of molecular identifiers for immune sequencing clone quantification. Findings and caveats of the study: Jurkat TCR RNA spiked in from one cell (amid 960,000 or so naive cells) was reportedly detectable. In cases of identical TCR molecules sharing a barcode, highly expanded clone sizes could be underestimated.

Libraries for naive CD8 T cells, which were made from roughly 21,000 to 960,000 sorted cells, drew on 10%, 30% or 50% of the RNA. This clonotype came up many times. Its antigen is unidentified. TCRdb re-called the PCR reads through MiXCR, storing one row per CDR3 protein. The sample lists under 650,000 distinct CDR3 sequences; around 20% were seen once. Germline lookup yields CDR1 MGHDK and CDR2 SYGVNS. The CDR3 has 14 residues. V was pared by 2 bases and J by 3 bases, with 4 bases of the junction left unmatched. The receptor's source is a human donor in good health. Some libraries in this study had Jurkat cell RNA spiked in. V and J are TRBV25-1 and TRBJ2-7; 7 bases line up with TRBD1. Sequenced material: naive CD8+ T cells from blood, with Jurkat cell RNA spiked in. Specified subset: FACS-sorted CD8+CD4-CCR7+CD45RA+ naive T cells. The CDR3 DNA is TGTGCCAGCAGTGAACACAGGGGAAACTACGAGCAGTACTTC. Encoded protein: CASSEHRGNYEQYF.